This T cell receptor (beta chain) derives from a study of CD8 T cells in ankylosing spondylitis. Germline loops: CDR1 SGDLS, CDR2 YYNGEE. There are 11 residues in the CDR3. The V gene lost 3 bases and the J gene lost 11 bases, with 11 bases spanning the gap. Study findings and constraints: Past studies reported some motif variants in reactive arthritis synovial fluid and blood. One TCR beta motif, made up of eight or nine highly homologous variants, appeared characteristic of ankylosing spondylitis blood. Disease-associated clones were CD8+ and fairly uncommon in peripheral blood. Disease-linked clones were reportedly significantly enriched in matched ankylosing spondylitis synovial fluid.

At least ten counts were recorded for this clonotype. Its cognate antigen is unknown. TCRdb reprocessed the 5' RACE reads with MiXCR, giving one entry per CDR3 protein. There are 250,000 to 300,000 distinct CDR3 sequences in the sample; 15% to 25% occur only once, and around 8% lies in the top ten. The rearrangement joins TRBV9 to TRBJ2-5; D ambiguous. The receptor comes from a male donor with ankylosing spondylitis or in good health (not recorded which). Sequencing used blood, either unsorted or a sorted T cell fraction (not recorded which). Here the CDR3 reads CASSGGRRQYF. The CDR3, as DNA: TGTGCCAGCAGCGGGGGTCGTCGGCAGTACTTC.